This record covers a single T cell receptor (beta chain). The same CDR3 also results from other DNA sequences found in this sample. This record belongs to a study of cytomegalovirus exposure and HLA in healthy donors. Background on the study: Researchers previously reported finding 90 million to 130 million unique TCR beta sequences from roughly 200 million T cells.

60 Vbeta and 13 Jbeta primers were used in PCR. Profiled with immunoSEQ multiplex PCR; TCRdb holds only in-frame clones, not every one. Of around 130,000 clones detected, roughly 80% appear once; the ten largest clones hold 0.95% to 1.5%. J was trimmed by 5 bases and V by 3 bases; bases with no gene match: 0. CDR3 length equals 11 residues. Germline V gene sequence: CDR1 GTSNPN, CDR2 SVGIG (reference sequence). This chain links TRBV30 with TRBJ1-2; 7 bases fit TRBD1. The receptor comes from a girl aged 2 to 10 in good health and CMV-seronegative. The specimen was PBMCs. CDR3 sequence: CAWRTGYGYTF. In DNA form, the CDR3 reads TGTGCCTGGAGGACAGGGTATGGCTACACCTTC.